The rows below give T cell receptor beta chains drawn from one sample of a study of blood T cell repertoires in COVID-19. Only in-frame clones appear in the TCRdb table, and some are missing; sequencing was by immunoSEQ multiplex PCR. The table lists approximately 200,000 clones, roughly four fifths of them singletons. Sequencing input: PBMCs or T cells enriched from blood (not recorded which). These receptors came from a woman aged 40 to 49 with acute COVID-19. Each CDR3 is given with its conserved first and last residue. D genes are given only for firm matches. Size values are once, few and many counts, or a class for expanded clones, and some rows have none.

J: TRBJ2-5; V: TRBV9; D: TRBD2; size: NA; DNA: TGTGCCAGCAGTGGACTAGCGGGGGGGCAGTCGGAGACCCAGTACTTC; CDR3: CASSGLAGGQSETQYF
J: TRBJ2-1; V: TRBV5-1; D: TRBD2; size: NA; DNA: TGCGCCAGCAGCCCACTAGCGGGAGCTAATGAGCAGTTCTTC; CDR3: CASSPLAGANEQFF
J: TRBJ2-7; V: TRBV9; D: NA; size: NA; DNA: TGTGCCAGCAGCGTAGAAATACGTGGGCAGCAGTACTTC; CDR3: CASSVEIRGQQYF
J: TRBJ2-4; V: TRBV18; D: NA; size: NA; DNA: TGTGCCAGCTCACCGGTCGCAGGGCAAATTCAGTACTTC; CDR3: CASSPVAGQIQYF
J: TRBJ2-7; V: TRBV19; D: TRBD1; size: NA; DNA: TGTGCCAGTAGTACTCGGACAGGGACCTACGAGCAGTACTTC; CDR3: CASSTRTGTYEQYF
J: TRBJ2-3; V: TRBV7-6; D: TRBD2; size: NA; DNA: TGTGCCAGCAGCAAGAGCAGCGGGGCAATCACAGATACGCAGTATTTT; CDR3: CASSKSSGAITDTQYF
J: TRBJ1-5; V: TRBV19; D: NA; size: NA; DNA: TGTGCCAGTAGCAGGGGTAAACAGCCCCAGCATTTT; CDR3: CASSRGKQPQHF
J: TRBJ1-5; V: TRBV19; D: NA; size: NA; DNA: TGTGCCAGTATCCTTTCGGGGGTGAACAATCAGCCCCAGCATTTT; CDR3: CASILSGVNNQPQHF
J: TRBJ1-4; V: TRBV29-1; D: TRBD1; size: NA; DNA: TGCAGCGTTGCCACCCCCGGGGACAGGGTGTTTTTT; CDR3: CSVATPGDRVFF
J: TRBJ2-2; V: TRBV9; D: NA; size: once; DNA: TGTGCCAGCAGCGTAGAGGCAGGAATAAACACCGGGGAGCTGTTTTTT; CDR3: CASSVEAGINTGELFF
J: TRBJ2-3; V: TRBV5-4; D: TRBD2; size: NA; DNA: TGTGCCAGCAGCTTAGGGACTAGCAAGACAGATACGCAGTATTTT; CDR3: CASSLGTSKTDTQYF
J: TRBJ1-6; V: TRBV30; D: NA; size: NA; DNA: TGTGCCTGGCAGACAAAGTTATCACCCCTCCACTTT; CDR3: CAWQTKLSPLHF
J: TRBJ2-1; V: TRBV19; D: NA; size: NA; DNA: TGTGCCAGTAGTATAGGGCACCCTTACAATGAGCAGTTCTTC; CDR3: CASSIGHPYNEQFF
J: TRBJ2-7; V: TRBV9; D: TRBD2; size: NA; DNA: TGTGCCAGCAGCGTAGGGGACTACTACGAGCAGTACTTC; CDR3: CASSVGDYYEQYF
J: TRBJ1-1; V: TRBV29-1; D: TRBD1; size: NA; DNA: TGCAGCGGGGGACAGGGGGAAACTGAAGCTTTCTTT; CDR3: CSGGQGETEAFF
J: TRBJ1-6; V: TRBV11-2; D: NA; size: NA; DNA: TGTGCCAGCAGCTCCCCCGACCGAAGGAGCTCCTATAATTCACCCCTCCACTTT; CDR3: CASSSPDRRSSYNSPLHF
J: TRBJ2-1; V: TRBV11-1; D: TRBD1; size: NA; DNA: TGTGCCAGCAGCAGACAGGGAGCAAGGTACAATGAGCAGTTCTTC; CDR3: CASSRQGARYNEQFF
J: TRBJ2-2; V: TRBV19; D: NA; size: NA; DNA: TGTGCCAGTAGTATCACAAGGTGGCAGGGTGGCAACACCGGGGAGCTGTTTTTT; CDR3: CASSITRWQGGNTGELFF
J: TRBJ2-1; V: TRBV6-4; D: NA; size: NA; DNA: TGTGCCAGCAGTGAACGGGAGCCCAATGAGCAGTTCTTC; CDR3: CASSEREPNEQFF
J: TRBJ2-7; V: TRBV7-9; D: TRBD1; size: many; DNA: TGTGCCAGCAGCTTAGCCCCCGACAGGGCCTACGAGCAGTACTTC; CDR3: CASSLAPDRAYEQYF
J: TRBJ1-5; V: TRBV11-2; D: TRBD1; size: NA; DNA: TGTGCCAGCAGCTTGGACAGGGCCCACAATCAGCCCCAGCATTTT; CDR3: CASSLDRAHNQPQHF
J: TRBJ1-1; V: TRBV19; D: NA; size: NA; DNA: TGTGCCAGTAGCTCAGTGGGGACTGTGAACACTGAAGCTTTCTTT; CDR3: CASSSVGTVNTEAFF
J: TRBJ2-1; V: TRBV19; D: NA; size: NA; DNA: TGTGCCAGTATGGGTATCGGGTTGGATGAGCAGTTCTTC; CDR3: CASMGIGLDEQFF
J: TRBJ2-7; V: TRBV30; D: NA; size: NA; DNA: TGTGCCTGGGGAAATAACGAGCAGTACTTC; CDR3: CAWGNNEQYF
J: TRBJ2-7; V: TRBV28; D: NA; size: NA; DNA: TGTGCCAGCAGTTTAAAAAGCGTCGGGGAGCAGTACTTC; CDR3: CASSLKSVGEQYF